This TCR beta chain was documented in a study of blood T cells in healthy people across ages. Points on this clonotype: No antigen is known for it.

General study points: With naive T cell percentage, TCR beta diversity showed a strong correlation.

This CDR3 contains 14 residues. Germline CDR1 reads MNHEY; CDR2 reads SMNVEV (reference sequence). Trimming left V 7 bases short and J 4 bases short, with 17 bases between. Sample-barcoded 5' priming and a J-beta primer mix drove a second PCR of 7 to 11 cycles. MiXCR, applied by TCRdb to the 5' RACE reads, yields one record per CDR3 protein. In the table there are some 760,000 distinct CDR3 sequences, roughly 25% of which are singletons. The data were also submitted as part of a second study, on T cells of mothers and their children.

The receptor was derived from a boy aged 5-17 years in good health. J is TRBJ2-7 and V is TRBV27, with D unclear. The sample was blood. The chain's CDR3 is CASKVVAALYEQYF. The CDR3 DNA follows: TGTGCCAGCAAGGTCGTTGCTGCCTTGTACGAGCAGTACTTC.